The rows below give T cell receptor beta chains drawn from one sample of a study of shared clonotypes between healthy human individuals. Sequencing was performed with immunoSEQ multiplex PCR; in TCRdb, only in-frame clones are kept and a portion is missing. The table has about 2 million clones, roughly 96% seen once; the top ten hold 0.13%. The sequenced sample was naive CD4+ T cells sorted from blood. These receptors originate from a man aged 18-30 years in good health. Each CDR3 is given with its conserved first and last residue. Each record gives: CDR3 DNA, CDR3 protein, D gene, clone size, J gene, V gene. A D gene is named only where the DNA matches it firmly. Rows give clone size only sometimes, using once, few, many, or a class for an expanded clone.

cdr3_nt: TGTGCCAGCTCACAAGAGGGTCCCGGGGAGCTGTTTTTT; cdr3_aa: CASSQEGPGELFF; d_call: .; clone_size: .; j_call: TRBJ2-2; v_call: TRBV18
cdr3_nt: TGTGCCATCGGCGAAACAAACAGGGGCTACGAGCAGTACTTC; cdr3_aa: CAIGETNRGYEQYF; d_call: TRBD1; clone_size: .; j_call: TRBJ2-7; v_call: TRBV10-3
cdr3_nt: TGTGCCAGCAGTTACTCCTCGGCGGGCGGAAACACCATATATTTT; cdr3_aa: CASSYSSAGGNTIYF; d_call: .; clone_size: .; j_call: TRBJ1-3; v_call: TRBV6-5
cdr3_nt: TGTGCCAGCAGCGAGGGTAGCGGGAGGGCCTCCGGGCAGTACTTC; cdr3_aa: CASSEGSGRASGQYF; d_call: TRBD2; clone_size: .; j_call: TRBJ2-7; v_call: TRBV9
cdr3_nt: TGTGCCAGCTCACCCCTAGTCTCAGATACGCAGTATTTT; cdr3_aa: CASSPLVSDTQYF; d_call: .; clone_size: .; j_call: TRBJ2-3; v_call: TRBV18
cdr3_nt: TGCAGCGTTGATTCGGAGGGAGGGGGTTTTAGCACAGATACGCAGTATTTT; cdr3_aa: CSVDSEGGGFSTDTQYF; d_call: .; clone_size: .; j_call: TRBJ2-3; v_call: TRBV29-1
cdr3_nt: TGCGCCAGCAGCCAAGATCTGCAGGCCAGATACGAGCAGTACTTC; cdr3_aa: CASSQDLQARYEQYF; d_call: .; clone_size: .; j_call: TRBJ2-7; v_call: TRBV4-1
cdr3_nt: TGTGCCAGCAGCTTGGACGCGGGCAACACCGGGGAGCTGTTTTTT; cdr3_aa: CASSLDAGNTGELFF; d_call: .; clone_size: few; j_call: TRBJ2-2; v_call: TRBV5-4
cdr3_nt: TGTGCCAGCACCAGAGGACAGTCAGAGACCCAGTACTTC; cdr3_aa: CASTRGQSETQYF; d_call: .; clone_size: .; j_call: TRBJ2-5; v_call: TRBV5-4
cdr3_nt: TGTGCCAGCAGCTCCAGACAGGGGGCAACTGAAGCTTTCTTT; cdr3_aa: CASSSRQGATEAFF; d_call: TRBD1; clone_size: .; j_call: TRBJ1-1; v_call: TRBV7-9
cdr3_nt: TGCGCCAGCAGCTTACTTTCTAGCGGGGGGACCCCGGGGCCCCAGTATTTT; cdr3_aa: CASSLLSSGGTPGPQYF; d_call: TRBD2; clone_size: .; j_call: TRBJ2-3; v_call: TRBV5-1
cdr3_nt: TGTGCCAGCAGCTTCGACAGGGGCCATGAGCAGTTCTTC; cdr3_aa: CASSFDRGHEQFF; d_call: TRBD1; clone_size: .; j_call: TRBJ2-1; v_call: TRBV5-6
cdr3_nt: TGTGCCAGCAGCGCCAGGGCGGGGTGGTATGAGCAGTTCTTC; cdr3_aa: CASSARAGWYEQFF; d_call: .; clone_size: .; j_call: TRBJ2-1; v_call: TRBV6-1
cdr3_nt: TGTGCCAGCAGCGCCCTGGCAAGCGTCACAAACTCCTACGAGCAGTACTTC; cdr3_aa: CASSALASVTNSYEQYF; d_call: .; clone_size: .; j_call: TRBJ2-7; v_call: TRBV11-2
cdr3_nt: TGTGCCTGGACTAGCGGGGGGACCGCGTACCAAGAGACCCAGTACTTC; cdr3_aa: CAWTSGGTAYQETQYF; d_call: TRBD2; clone_size: .; j_call: TRBJ2-5; v_call: TRBV30
cdr3_nt: TGTGCCAGCAGCTTAGGGACAGGGGGCAAAACTGAAAAACTGTTTTTT; cdr3_aa: CASSLGTGGKTEKLFF; d_call: TRBD1; clone_size: .; j_call: TRBJ1-4; v_call: TRBV7-8
cdr3_nt: TGTGCCAGTAGTATGGGGGACTCTGGGGCCAACGTCCTGACTTTC; cdr3_aa: CASSMGDSGANVLTF; d_call: .; clone_size: .; j_call: TRBJ2-6; v_call: TRBV19
cdr3_nt: TGTGCCAGCAGCTTGGAGGGGAGCTCTGGAAACACCATATATTTT; cdr3_aa: CASSLEGSSGNTIYF; d_call: .; clone_size: .; j_call: TRBJ1-3; v_call: TRBV5-4
cdr3_nt: TGTGCCAGCAGTTTGGGGGACAGACGCGCTGAAAAACTGTTTTTT; cdr3_aa: CASSLGDRRAEKLFF; d_call: TRBD1; clone_size: .; j_call: TRBJ1-4; v_call: TRBV28
cdr3_nt: TGTGCCAGCAGAGGGGGAGGCTCCTACAATGAGCAGTTCTTC; cdr3_aa: CASRGGGSYNEQFF; d_call: .; clone_size: .; j_call: TRBJ2-1; v_call: TRBV6-5
cdr3_nt: TGTGCCAGCAGCTTAAGACTAGCGGGGCCCATCCAAGAGACCCAGTACTTC; cdr3_aa: CASSLRLAGPIQETQYF; d_call: TRBD2; clone_size: .; j_call: TRBJ2-5; v_call: TRBV7-6
cdr3_nt: TGCGCCAGCAGTGAATCTCCCTACTATGGCTACACCTTC; cdr3_aa: CASSESPYYGYTF; d_call: .; clone_size: .; j_call: TRBJ1-2; v_call: TRBV10-2
cdr3_nt: TGCGCCAGCAGCTTAGGTGGGGGCGCGAACACTGAAGCTTTCTTT; cdr3_aa: CASSLGGGANTEAFF; d_call: .; clone_size: .; j_call: TRBJ1-1; v_call: TRBV7-9
cdr3_nt: TGCGCCAGCAGCTTGGAAGGGCAGCGCAATCAGCCCCAGCATTTT; cdr3_aa: CASSLEGQRNQPQHF; d_call: .; clone_size: .; j_call: TRBJ1-5; v_call: TRBV5-1
cdr3_nt: TGTGCCAGCAGTCCCGGACGAGGGGCTAACTATGGCTACACCTTC; cdr3_aa: CASSPGRGANYGYTF; d_call: .; clone_size: .; j_call: TRBJ1-2; v_call: TRBV6-6
cdr3_nt: TGTGCCAGCAGCTCAACTAGTAGCGAGACCCAGTACTTC; cdr3_aa: CASSSTSSETQYF; d_call: .; clone_size: .; j_call: TRBJ2-5; v_call: TRBV5-5
cdr3_nt: TGTGCCAGCAGCTACAGGAACTATGGCTACACCTTC; cdr3_aa: CASSYRNYGYTF; d_call: .; clone_size: .; j_call: TRBJ1-2; v_call: TRBV7-2
cdr3_nt: TGCGCCAGCAGCTCGACAGCTGGGGCCAACGTCCTGACTTTC; cdr3_aa: CASSSTAGANVLTF; d_call: .; clone_size: .; j_call: TRBJ2-6; v_call: TRBV5-1
cdr3_nt: TGCGCCAGCAGTGACCCCGGGACAGGGGCACAGTACTTC; cdr3_aa: CASSDPGTGAQYF; d_call: TRBD1; clone_size: once; j_call: TRBJ2-7; v_call: TRBV10-1
cdr3_nt: TGTGCCAGCAGCTCAGGGGCCGGAGGCTATGGCTACACCTTC; cdr3_aa: CASSSGAGGYGYTF; d_call: .; clone_size: many; j_call: TRBJ1-2; v_call: TRBV6-5
cdr3_nt: TGCGCCAGCAGCCCGGGGGAAGGCACAGATACGCAGTATTTT; cdr3_aa: CASSPGEGTDTQYF; d_call: .; clone_size: .; j_call: TRBJ2-3; v_call: TRBV5-1
cdr3_nt: TGTGCCAGCAGCTCCCAAACGGGACAGAACACTGAAGCTTTCTTT; cdr3_aa: CASSSQTGQNTEAFF; d_call: .; clone_size: .; j_call: TRBJ1-1; v_call: TRBV21-1
cdr3_nt: TGTGCCAGCAGTGTGGACAGCGGATCCTTCTCTGGAAACACCATATATTTT; cdr3_aa: CASSVDSGSFSGNTIYF; d_call: .; clone_size: .; j_call: TRBJ1-3; v_call: TRBV2
cdr3_nt: TGTGCCAGCAGCTTAGACAGGGAGTTCGGGACCAAAAACATTCAGTACTTC; cdr3_aa: CASSLDREFGTKNIQYF; d_call: .; clone_size: .; j_call: TRBJ2-4; v_call: TRBV7-9
cdr3_nt: TGTGCCAGCTCACCACCGGGACAGGGGGCGGTTGGCTACACCTTC; cdr3_aa: CASSPPGQGAVGYTF; d_call: TRBD1; clone_size: .; j_call: TRBJ1-2; v_call: TRBV18
cdr3_nt: TGTGCCAGAGGGGGGTTCAAGGGAAAGGTTTACAATGAGCAGTTCTTC; cdr3_aa: CARGGFKGKVYNEQFF; d_call: .; clone_size: .; j_call: TRBJ2-1; v_call: TRBV6-4
cdr3_nt: TGTGCCAGCAGCTTAGCGGGGTTGGGAGAGACCCAGTACTTC; cdr3_aa: CASSLAGLGETQYF; d_call: .; clone_size: .; j_call: TRBJ2-5; v_call: TRBV7-6
cdr3_nt: TGTGCCTGGACCCGGACTAGCGGAAGCACAGATACGCAGTATTTT; cdr3_aa: CAWTRTSGSTDTQYF; d_call: TRBD2; clone_size: .; j_call: TRBJ2-3; v_call: TRBV30
cdr3_nt: TGCGCCAGCAGTGGAGGCCAGGGTGGTACTGAAGCTTTCTTT; cdr3_aa: CASSGGQGGTEAFF; d_call: .; clone_size: .; j_call: TRBJ1-1; v_call: TRBV10-1
cdr3_nt: TGCGCCAGCAGCGTCCGGGACGGTGAAGCTTTCTTT; cdr3_aa: CASSVRDGEAFF; d_call: .; clone_size: .; j_call: TRBJ1-1; v_call: TRBV5-1
cdr3_nt: TGTGCCAGCAGTGATTCTGTAGCCAAAAACATTCAGTACTTC; cdr3_aa: CASSDSVAKNIQYF; d_call: .; clone_size: .; j_call: TRBJ2-4; v_call: TRBV2
cdr3_nt: TGTGCCAGCAGCTTATATAGCGGAACCAACAATGAGCAGTTCTTC; cdr3_aa: CASSLYSGTNNEQFF; d_call: .; clone_size: .; j_call: TRBJ2-1; v_call: TRBV7-2
cdr3_nt: TGTGCCAGCAGCTTGGCAGGGTGGAGCACAGATACGCAGTATTTT; cdr3_aa: CASSLAGWSTDTQYF; d_call: .; clone_size: .; j_call: TRBJ2-3; v_call: TRBV5-8
cdr3_nt: TGCGCCAGCAGCTTGGTCACCGGGGGTCGGATCAACACTGAAGCTTTCTTT; cdr3_aa: CASSLVTGGRINTEAFF; d_call: .; clone_size: .; j_call: TRBJ1-1; v_call: TRBV5-1
cdr3_nt: TGTGCCAGCAGCTTAGGTGGGACTAGTACAGATACGCAGTATTTT; cdr3_aa: CASSLGGTSTDTQYF; d_call: TRBD2; clone_size: .; j_call: TRBJ2-3; v_call: TRBV7-2
cdr3_nt: TGTGCCAGTAGTATACAGCGGGACTACTCCTACAATGAGCAGTTCTTC; cdr3_aa: CASSIQRDYSYNEQFF; d_call: TRBD2; clone_size: .; j_call: TRBJ2-1; v_call: TRBV19
cdr3_nt: TGTGCCATCAGTATTGGGGGCATTAATGAAAAACTGTTTTTT; cdr3_aa: CAISIGGINEKLFF; d_call: .; clone_size: .; j_call: TRBJ1-4; v_call: TRBV10-3